The source of this TCR beta chain is a study of blood T cell repertoires in COVID-19. Points on this clone: A junction end diverges from the germline sequence, so it may reflect a read error.

Germline CDR1 and CDR2: SGHVS and FNYEAQ. CDR3 length: 16 residues. Authors' data handling: Estimated nucleated cell counts came from reference gene primer amplification. The protocol was immunoSEQ multiplex PCR, while the TCRdb copy is restricted to in-frame clones and leaves out a portion. That table furnishes V, J and clone size, whereas the DNA furnished D and trimming. This sample yields about 220,000 clones, of which approximately 80% are seen a single time; 9.7% belongs to the top ten. This TCR came from a man aged 50 to 59 with active or convalescent COVID-19. This sequence joins TRBV7-6 and TRBJ2-7; possibly TRBD1 for D (6 bases). Sequenced material: peripheral blood. The CDR3 DNA follows: TGTGCCAGCAGCCTAACCGCCGGGACACCCTCCTCCGAGCAGTACTTC. Protein sequence: CASSLTAGTPSSEQYF. The full variable domain, its missing parts supplied by reference TRBV7-6 and TRBJ2-7, is GAGVSQSPRYKVTKRGQDVALRCDPISGHVSLYWYRQALGQGPEFLTYFNYEAQQDKSGLPNDRFSAERPEGSISTLTIQRTEQRDSAMYRCASSLTAGTPSSEQYFGPGTRLTVT.